One sample yielded the 2 T cell receptor beta chains listed below, sequenced in a study of blood T cell repertoires in COVID-19. The protocol was immunoSEQ multiplex PCR, while the TCRdb copy is restricted to in-frame clones and leaves out a portion. The sample lists tens of thousands of clones; 85% to 95% were seen once. Material: peripheral blood. The receptor source for this set is a man over 45 with COVID-19, enrolled during active disease.

The chain carries TRBV5-1 and TRBJ2-7, with 12 nucleotides matching TRBD1. In germline, CDR1 is SGHRS, CDR2 YFSETQ. The CDR3 sequence is 19 residues long. After removal of 1 base from V and 3 bases from J, the junction contained 14 bases not matched to a gene. CDR3 in amino acids: CASSLNPGQGAQNYYEQYF. The CDR3 nucleotides read TGCGCCAGCAGCTTGAATCCGGGACAGGGGGCGCAAAACTACTACGAGCAGTACTTC.

This chain links TRBV2 with TRBJ1-1, with TRBD1 matching over 11 bases. The CDR3 covers 17 residues. Germline CDR1 reads SNHLY; CDR2 reads FYNNEI. The V segment lost 2 bases and the J segment 5 bases; nucleotides outside the gene matches: 10. CDR3 in amino acids: CASSEPSSGTGGTEAFF. The CDR3 coding sequence is TGTGCCAGCAGTGAACCCAGTAGTGGGACAGGGGGAACTGAAGCTTTCTTT.